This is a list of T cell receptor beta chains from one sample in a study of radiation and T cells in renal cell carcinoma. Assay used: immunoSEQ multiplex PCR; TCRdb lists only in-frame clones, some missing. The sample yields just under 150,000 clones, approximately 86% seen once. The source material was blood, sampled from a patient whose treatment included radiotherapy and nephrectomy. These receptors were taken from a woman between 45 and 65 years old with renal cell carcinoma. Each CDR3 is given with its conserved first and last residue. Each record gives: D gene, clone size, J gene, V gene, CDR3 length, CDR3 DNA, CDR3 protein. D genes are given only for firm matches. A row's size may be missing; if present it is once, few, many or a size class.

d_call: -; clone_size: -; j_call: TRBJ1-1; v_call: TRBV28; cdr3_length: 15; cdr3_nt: TGTGCCACGGGCCGGCCTGCAGGGTTGAACACTGAAGCTTTCTTT; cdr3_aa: CATGRPAGLNTEAFF
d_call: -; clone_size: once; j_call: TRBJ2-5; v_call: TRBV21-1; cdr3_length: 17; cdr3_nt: TGTGCCAGCAGCGCCCGGCTGGGAACAGGGGAGAGGGAGACCCAGTACTTC; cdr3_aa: CASSARLGTGERETQYF
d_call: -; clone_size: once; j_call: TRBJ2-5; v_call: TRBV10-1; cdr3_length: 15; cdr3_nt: TGCGCCAGCAGTGAGGGGACTGGGCCCCAAGAGACCCAGTACTTC; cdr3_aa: CASSEGTGPQETQYF
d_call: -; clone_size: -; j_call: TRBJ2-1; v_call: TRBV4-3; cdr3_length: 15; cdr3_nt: TGCGCCAGCAGCCAAGCACAGGGTCCTTACAATGAGCAGTTCTTC; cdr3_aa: CASSQAQGPYNEQFF
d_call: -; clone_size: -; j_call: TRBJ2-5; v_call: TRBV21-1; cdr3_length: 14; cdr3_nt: TGTGCCAGCAGTAGGGACGATCGGCAAGAGACCCAGTACTTC; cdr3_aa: CASSRDDRQETQYF
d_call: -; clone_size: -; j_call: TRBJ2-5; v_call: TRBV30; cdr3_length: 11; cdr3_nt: TGTGCCTGGAGTGAAGGGGAGGCCCAGTACTTC; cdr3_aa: CAWSEGEAQYF
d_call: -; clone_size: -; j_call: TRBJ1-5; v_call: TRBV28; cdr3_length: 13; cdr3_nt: TGTGCCAGCAGTGTGAATAGCAATCAGCCCCAGCATTTT; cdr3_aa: CASSVNSNQPQHF
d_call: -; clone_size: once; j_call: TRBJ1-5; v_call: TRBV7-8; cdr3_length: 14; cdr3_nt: TGTGCCAGCAGCGGGACAACGGGCAATCAGCCCCAGCATTTT; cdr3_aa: CASSGTTGNQPQHF
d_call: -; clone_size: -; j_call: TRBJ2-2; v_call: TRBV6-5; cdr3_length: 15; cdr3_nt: TGTGCCAGCAGTACGGGGGTCGCGAACACCGGGGAGCTGTTTTTT; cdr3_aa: CASSTGVANTGELFF
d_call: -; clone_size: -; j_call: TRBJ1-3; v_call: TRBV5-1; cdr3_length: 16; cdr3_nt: TGCGCCAGCAGCGAGGGCCGTTTTTTTTCTGGAAACACCATATATTTT; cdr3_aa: CASSEGRFFSGNTIYF
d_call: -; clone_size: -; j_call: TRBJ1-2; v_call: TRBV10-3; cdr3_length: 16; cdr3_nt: TGTGCCATCAGTGGGCCCGCTCAGGGGAGTTTGAAAGGCTACACCTTC; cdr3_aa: CAISGPAQGSLKGYTF
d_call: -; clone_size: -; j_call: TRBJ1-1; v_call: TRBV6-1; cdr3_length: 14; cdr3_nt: TGTGCCAGCAGTGAAAATGGGCCGAACACTGAAGCTTTCTTT; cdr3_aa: CASSENGPNTEAFF
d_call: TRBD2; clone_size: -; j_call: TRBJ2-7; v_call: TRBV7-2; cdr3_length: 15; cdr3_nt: TGTGCCAGCAGCTTCGCGGGAGGGATCTCCTACGAGCAGTACTTC; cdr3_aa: CASSFAGGISYEQYF
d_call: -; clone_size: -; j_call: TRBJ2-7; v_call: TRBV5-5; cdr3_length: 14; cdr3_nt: TGTGCCAGCAGCCCCCGGACAGATCCCTACGAGCAGTACTTC; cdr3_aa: CASSPRTDPYEQYF
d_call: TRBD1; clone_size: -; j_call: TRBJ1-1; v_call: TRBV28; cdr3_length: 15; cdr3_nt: TGTGCCAGCAGTTCAGGGGGAGTCGGTAGAACTGAAGCTTTCTTT; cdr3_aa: CASSSGGVGRTEAFF
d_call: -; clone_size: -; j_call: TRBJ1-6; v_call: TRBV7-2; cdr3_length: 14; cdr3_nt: TGTGCCAGCAGCTTCGCGCCCCAAAATTCACCCCTCCACTTT; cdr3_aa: CASSFAPQNSPLHF
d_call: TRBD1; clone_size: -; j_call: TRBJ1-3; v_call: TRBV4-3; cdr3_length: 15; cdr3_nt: TGCGCCAGCAGCCCCAAACAGGGGTGGGAAAACACCATATATTTT; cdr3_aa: CASSPKQGWENTIYF